This T cell receptor beta chain was profiled in a study of cytotoxic CD8 clonotypes in ibrutinib-treated CLL (dated by TCRdb to the early 2020s). Background for the entire study: In this cohort, over 14 patients were treatment-naive and ten to eleven were relapsed/refractory, while roughly 17 had unmutated IGHV. Responses were partial in roughly 24 patients and complete in 2; after median about 70 months follow-up, around 15 stayed in remission and 12 progressed. Longitudinal samples were available for about 30% of the roughly 86 trial participants. Cryopreserved peripheral blood mononuclear cells were obtained before treatment, at response, and at either sustained remission or disease progression. Samples at response were collected after a median of about 11 months of treatment, with a range of 6 to 36 months. On average, each sample had a few hundred thousand productive templates and more than 75,000 productive rearrangements.

This clone turned up a few times. Its recognized antigen is unknown. Per-nucleotide qualities are absent, and no much larger clonotype sits a single base away. For TCR beta library preparation, about 2 micrograms of genomic DNA was extracted from cryopreserved PBMCs. Longitudinal blood samples from CLL patients on ibrutinib monotherapy underwent high-throughput TCR beta sequencing. Patients were enrolled in a phase 2 open-label single-center ibrutinib monotherapy trial. Overall study outcomes, separate from this receptor: Clonality increased at ibrutinib response, stayed stable in sustained remission, and fell back toward baseline at progression. Public clonotypes were found to be uncommon and were observed to contract or remain stable during treatment; the increase in clonality was shown to reflect expansion of private clonotypes at ibrutinib response. Sampling times were not matched between sustained-remission and progressing patients, and lymph node repertoires were not studied. Baseline clonality was found to be higher than that of age-matched healthy donors and was strongly correlated with circulating CD8+ T-cell counts.

The goal of deep resolution MiSeq sequencing was a depth between 1 in 1 million and 1 in 200,000 T cells, and coverage averaged 10x per clonotype. The immunoSEQ hsTCRB Kit was used to generate TCR beta libraries. On the authors' methods: ImmunoSEQ Data Assistant and ImmunoSEQ Analyzer were used for data analysis, and V, D and J genes were assigned according to IMGT definitions. Clonality, which ranges from 0 to 1, was calculated by subtracting the normalized Shannon entropy of productive rearrangement frequencies from one. Only overrepresented clonotypes making up at least 0.05% of each patient's repertoire were included in the public clonotype analysis. Around 14 repertoires from age-matched healthy donors, obtained from immuneACCESS, served as clonality controls. TCRdb obtained this table from immuneACCESS and retained in-frame rearrangements with V and J assigned. These tables miss some clones; where compared with another copy, unresolved V genes account for less than half of the shortfall, and the remainder is unexplained. The V and J calls and clone size come from that table; D and trimming were worked out from the DNA. The sample records some 310,000 clones, around four fifths of which are singletons. The top ten clones comprise 6.5% to 8% of the sample.

The TCR comes from a human donor with chronic lymphocytic leukemia. This specimen consisted of PBMCs, obtained before ibrutinib treatment.

The base sequence is TGTGCCAGCAGCCAGAAGACAGGGAGCTATGGCTACACCTTC. Translated, this gives CASSQKTGSYGYTF. The sequence joins TRBV16 to TRBJ1-2, with 7 central nucleotides matching TRBD1. CDR1 and CDR2 are drawn from the germline V gene: KGHSY, FQNENV. V is cut back by 3 bases and J by 4 bases, with 5 bases in the junction unmatched. The CDR3 holds 14 amino acids from the cysteine to the phenylalanine. Left in the record is the CDR3 DNA by itself, 42 bases read in frame from the first base. The CDR3, completed at both ends by the reference TRBV16 and TRBJ1-2 genes, gives the full variable domain GEEVAQTPKHLVRGEGQKAKLYCAPIKGHSYVFWYQQVLKNEFKFLISFQNENVFDETGMPKERFSAKCLPNSPCSLEIQATKLEDSAVYFCASSQKTGSYGYTFGSGTRLTVV.